This T cell receptor beta chain was sequenced in a study of blood T cell repertoires in COVID-19. Per the original data handling: Reference gene primers were amplified, and this amplification served to estimate nucleated cell counts. Generated by immunoSEQ multiplex PCR, the TCRdb table keeps only in-frame clones and is missing some. From that table come the V and J calls and clone size; the DNA was used to work out D and trimming. The data contain under 300,000 clones, around nine tenths of them singletons. Participants were aged roughly 18 to 95 years, lived in over 20 US areas, and enrolled virtually. Cohort allocation depended upon clinical history that participants reported. For recovered donors of Cohort 3, there were two negative PCRs, clearance, or symptom resolution. CDR1 SGHRS and CDR2 YFSETQ come from the germline V gene. The V segment lost 4 bases and the J segment 0 bases; nucleotides outside the gene matches: 7. CDR3 length: 15 amino acids.

Sequenced sample: PBMCs or T cells enriched from blood (not recorded which). The sequence came from a woman in her forties who had recovered from COVID-19. J is TRBJ2-7 and V is TRBV5-1; 7 bases line up with TRBD1. In nucleotides, the CDR3 is TGCGCCAGCAGCCTCGGGACAGAGAGCTCCTACGAGCAGTACTTC. Encoded protein: CASSLGTESSYEQYF. Full variable domain (rest looked up from reference TRBV5-1 and TRBJ2-7): KAGVTQTPRYLIKTRGQQVTLSCSPISGHRSVSWYQQTPGQGLQFLFEYFSETQRNKGNFPGRFSGRQFSNSRSEMNVSTLELGDSALYLCASSLGTESSYEQYFGPGTRLTVT.